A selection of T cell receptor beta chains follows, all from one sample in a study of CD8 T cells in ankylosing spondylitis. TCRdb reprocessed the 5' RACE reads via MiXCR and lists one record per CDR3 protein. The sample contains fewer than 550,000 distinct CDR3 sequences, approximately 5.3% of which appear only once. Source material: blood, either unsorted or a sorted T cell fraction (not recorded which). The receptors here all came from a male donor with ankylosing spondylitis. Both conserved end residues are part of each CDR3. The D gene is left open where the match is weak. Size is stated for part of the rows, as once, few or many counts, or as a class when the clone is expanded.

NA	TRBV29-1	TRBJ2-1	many	CSVEGRRSYNEQFF	TGCAGCGTTGAAGGAAGAAGGTCCTACAATGAGCAGTTCTTC
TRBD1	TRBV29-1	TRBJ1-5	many	CSVVRDRDQPQHF	TGCAGCGTCGTCCGGGACAGGGATCAGCCCCAGCATTTT
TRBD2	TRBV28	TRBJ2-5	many	CASSFRGRVQETQYF	TGTGCCAGCAGTTTCCGAGGGAGGGTCCAAGAGACCCAGTACTTC
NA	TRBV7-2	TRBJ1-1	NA	CASSLGRDSEVFF	TGTGCCAGCAGTTTGGGGCGGGATTCTGAAGTTTTCTTT
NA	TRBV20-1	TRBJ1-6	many	CSAPRQSSYNSPLHF	TGCAGTGCTCCCCGACAGAGCTCCTATAATTCACCCCTCCACTTT
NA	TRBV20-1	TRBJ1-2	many	CSAPEGGGYTF	TGCAGTGCCCCCGAGGGCGGGGGCTACACCTTC
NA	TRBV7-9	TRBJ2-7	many	CASSLSGTSEQYF	TGTGCCAGCAGCCTCAGCGGGACATCCGAGCAGTACTTC
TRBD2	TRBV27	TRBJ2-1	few	CASSTGLAGDFNEQFF	TGTGCCAGCAGTACCGGACTAGCGGGAGACTTCAATGAGCAGTTCTTC
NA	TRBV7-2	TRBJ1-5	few	CASSLDSGRNGQPQHF	TGTGCCAGCAGCTTAGATTCGGGGCGCAATGGTCAGCCCCAGCATTTT
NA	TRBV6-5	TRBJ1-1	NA	CASSYSPFTEAFF	TGTGCCAGCAGTTACTCTCCCTTCACTGAAGCTTTCTTT
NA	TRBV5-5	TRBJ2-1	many	CASSLLLLYNEQFF	TGTGCCAGCAGCTTGTTGCTCCTATACAATGAGCAGTTCTTC
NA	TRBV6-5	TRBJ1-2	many	CASSNRLPGAVYYGYTF	TGTGCCAGCAGTAACCGGTTACCGGGAGCAGTTTACTATGGCTACACCTTC
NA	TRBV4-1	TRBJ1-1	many	CASSQRATEAFF	TGCGCCAGCAGCCAGCGGGCAACTGAAGCTTTCTTT
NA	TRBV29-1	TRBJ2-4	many	CSVVSGADIQYF	TGCAGCGTTGTGTCCGGGGCGGACATTCAGTACTTC
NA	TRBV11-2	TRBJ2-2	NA	CASSLDLTHTGELFF	TGTGCCAGCAGCTTAGATCTGACCCACACCGGGGAGCTGTTTTTT
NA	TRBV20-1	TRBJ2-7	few	CSAAGTYTYEQYF	TGCAGTGCTGCCGGGACTTATACCTACGAGCAGTACTTC
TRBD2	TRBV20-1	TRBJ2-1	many	CSALAGVSDNEQFF	TGCAGTGCTTTAGCGGGAGTGAGTGATAATGAGCAGTTCTTC
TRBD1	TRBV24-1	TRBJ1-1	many	CATSDRTGGDTEAFF	TGTGCCACCAGTGACCGCACAGGGGGGGACACTGAAGCTTTCTTT
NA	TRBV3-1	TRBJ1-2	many	CASSQETGIYGYTF	TGTGCCAGCAGCCAAGAAACTGGAATCTATGGCTACACCTTC
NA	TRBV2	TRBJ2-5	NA	CASRTALNGETQYF	TGTGCCAGCAGGACAGCTCTTAACGGGGAGACCCAGTACTTC
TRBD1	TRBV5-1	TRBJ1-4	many	CASSWTGSNEKLFF	TGCGCCAGCAGCTGGACAGGTTCTAATGAAAAACTGTTTTTT
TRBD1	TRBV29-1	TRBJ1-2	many	CSVLGTGYARFF	TGCAGCGTCCTCGGGACAGGGTATGCCCGATTCTTC
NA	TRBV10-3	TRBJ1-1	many	CAISRGSDTEAFF	TGTGCCATCTCCCGGGGATCCGACACTGAAGCTTTCTTT
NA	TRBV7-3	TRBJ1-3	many	CASSLSGPGNTIYF	TGTGCCAGCAGCTTATCAGGTCCTGGAAACACCATATATTTT
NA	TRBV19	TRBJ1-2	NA	CASTRTGSSYGYTF	TGTGCCAGTACCCGGACCGGATCCTCCTATGGCTACACCTTC
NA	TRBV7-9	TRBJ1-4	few	CASRLRQNNEKLFF	TGTGCCAGCAGACTACGGCAGAATAATGAAAAACTGTTTTTT
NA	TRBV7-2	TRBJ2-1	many	CASSLERAHEQFF	TGTGCCAGCAGCCTAGAAAGGGCACATGAGCAGTTCTTC
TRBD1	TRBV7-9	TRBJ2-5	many	CASNRQGSLGTQYF	TGTGCCAGCAACAGACAGGGAAGTCTGGGGACCCAGTACTTC
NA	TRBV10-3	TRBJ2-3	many	CAISESSPGQNTDTQYF	TGTGCCATCAGTGAGTCCAGTCCGGGACAAAACACAGATACGCAGTATTTT
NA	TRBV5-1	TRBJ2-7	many	CASSSLGGLSTYEQYF	TGCGCCAGCAGCTCCTTAGGGGGGCTTTCCACCTACGAGCAGTACTTC
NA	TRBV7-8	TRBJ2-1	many	CASSLDGSGDNEQFF	TGTGCCAGCAGTCTAGACGGGAGCGGCGACAATGAGCAGTTCTTC
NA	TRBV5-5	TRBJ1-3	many	CASSLVGSGNTIYF	TGTGCCAGCAGCTTGGTAGGCTCTGGAAACACCATATATTTT
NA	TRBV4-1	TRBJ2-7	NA	CASSQVGTGPYEQYF	TGCGCCAGCAGCCAAGTAGGGACGGGCCCCTACGAGCAGTACTTC
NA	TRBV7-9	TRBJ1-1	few	CASSSDRFIGTEAFF	TGTGCCAGCAGCTCGGACAGATTTATAGGGACTGAAGCTTTCTTT
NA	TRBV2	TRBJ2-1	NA	CASSRLELGEQFF	TGTGCCAGCAGCAGGCTAGAGCTTGGTGAGCAGTTCTTC
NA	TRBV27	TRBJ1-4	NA	CASSLRTAGTNEKLFF	TGTGCCAGCAGTCTGCGGACCGCCGGAACTAATGAAAAACTGTTTTTT
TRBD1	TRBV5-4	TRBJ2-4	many	CASSFRDRVFGLAKNIQYF	TGTGCCAGCAGCTTCCGGGACAGGGTGTTTGGATTAGCCAAAAACATTCAGTACTTC
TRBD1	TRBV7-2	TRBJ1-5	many	CASSSTGGGQPQHF	TGTGCCAGCAGCTCGACAGGGGGAGGCCAGCCCCAGCATTTT
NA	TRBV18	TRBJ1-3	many	CASSPQVFSSGNTIYF	TGTGCCAGCTCACCACAGGTTTTCTCGTCTGGAAACACCATATATTTT
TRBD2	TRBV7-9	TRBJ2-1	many	CAIPSGVSSYNEQFF	TGTGCCATCCCGAGCGGGGTTAGCTCCTACAATGAGCAGTTCTTC
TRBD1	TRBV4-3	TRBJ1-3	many	CASSPRQGPGNTIYF	TGCGCCAGCAGCCCAAGACAGGGCCCTGGAAACACCATATATTTT
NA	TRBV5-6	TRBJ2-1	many	CASSSSGRGLNEQFF	TGTGCCAGCAGCTCTTCGGGGAGGGGGCTCAATGAGCAGTTCTTC